Sequencing of this TCR beta chain was carried out in a study of persistence of HIV-infected CD4 T cells. On this clone: Its antigen is as yet unknown.

Stimulation used approximately 9.5 ug/mL lysate from CMV-infected fibroblasts. CD40L-negative CD69-negative CD45RO-high memory CD4+ T cells were sorted as populations depleted of antigen-responding cells. The immunoSEQ assay was version 4, run in survey mode. Using immunoSEQ multiplex PCR, the repertoire was profiled, and TCRdb retains in-frame clones only, with some absent. This sample has over 25,000 clones, with 82% found just once. Unmatched junction bases numbered 3, after V lost 5 bases and J lost 4 bases. This CDR3 comprises 15 residues. The germline V gene has CDR1 MGHRA and CDR2 YSYEKL. The gene calls are TRBV4-1 and TRBJ1-3, with 12 bases matching TRBD1. Sequencing used CD4+ T cells sorted from PBMCs after 18-hour stimulation, obtained from a patient who received antiretroviral therapy. The clonotype comes from an adult man with HIV who was CMV-seropositive. The CDR3 region is CASSEGQGAGNTIYF. The CDR3 DNA sequence: TGCGCCAGCAGCGAGGGACAGGGGGCAGGAAACACCATATATTTT.